The clone carrying this T cell receptor (beta chain) was observed at least ten times. As yet, its antigen is unknown. At the DNA level, this CDR3 is encoded by other sequences in the same sample as well. This sample is part of a study of shared clonotypes between healthy human individuals. Methods used by the authors: From ImmunoSEQ came sequences covering only the junction and carrying no quality scores, so filtering differed. Repertoires were generated with immunoSEQ multiplex PCR, while TCRdb's copy carries only in-frame clones and drops some. V and J calls and clone size follow that table, whereas D and trimming were derived from the DNA. Of roughly 760,000 clones in the sample, around 67% were seen once. Germline values: CDR1 MNHNS, CDR2 SASEGT. V lost 6 bases and J lost 7, with 8 bases in between. CDR3 size: 11 residues. Each donor was a Caucasian adult residing in Nashville, Tennessee. Findings and caveats of the study: Memory subsets had estimated richness that was generally smaller than that of naive subsets.

The receptor comes from a woman between 25 and 40 years old in good health. Sequencing was performed on memory CD4+ T cells sorted from blood. The sample's subset: CD45RA-negative fraction. The chain is built from TRBV6-1 and TRBJ2-3; perhaps D is TRBD1 or TRBD2 (5 bases each). The CDR3 coding sequence is TGTGCCAGCAGCGAGGGGTATACGCAGTATTTT. The encoded protein is CASSEGYTQYF.